This record covers a single T cell receptor (beta chain). Its target is unknown. One end of the junction varies from germline; a read error may be responsible. This same CDR3 is encoded by further DNA sequences in the sample. Profiled with immunoSEQ multiplex PCR; TCRdb holds only in-frame clones, not every one. The sample has approximately 350,000 clones; over 65% are singletons. Germline V CDR1 and CDR2: SGHRS, YFSETQ. This CDR3 is 15 amino acids long. The study separated CD4+ cells into CD45RA+ naive and CD45RA-negative memory subsets. This sample was taken from a study of shared clonotypes between healthy human individuals. Overall study findings and caveats: The study generally estimated greater richness for naive than memory subsets.

V usage is TRBV5-1 and J usage is TRBJ1-1, with 9 bases aligning to TRBD1. The TCR sequence derives from a young man in good health. Sequenced input: memory CD4+ T cells sorted from blood. This sample's subset: CD45RA-negative fraction. CDR3 sequence reads: CASSFAGTGNTEAFF. The CDR3 nucleotides are TGCGCCAGCAGCTTTGCCGGGACAGGGAACACTGAAGCTTTCTTC.